This is a list of T cell receptor beta chains from one sample in a study of shared clonotypes between healthy human individuals. This table comes from immunoSEQ multiplex PCR, and its TCRdb copy is limited to in-frame clones, with some not included. The sample has about 1.5 million clones, roughly 98% seen once. Source material: naive CD4+ T cells sorted from blood. These receptors originate from a man aged 30-40 years in good health. CDR3s include the opening cysteine and the closing phenylalanine or tryptophan. The D gene is left open where the match is weak.

v_call: TRBV29-1
j_call: TRBJ2-5
d_call: NA
cdr3_aa: CSVGRIQETQYF

v_call: TRBV20-1
j_call: TRBJ2-7
d_call: NA
cdr3_aa: CSAVDTGEQYF

v_call: TRBV28
j_call: TRBJ2-1
d_call: NA
cdr3_aa: CASSKGGGTYNEQFF

v_call: TRBV19
j_call: TRBJ2-3
d_call: TRBD2
cdr3_aa: CASTRGLAGEADTQYF

v_call: TRBV7-2
j_call: TRBJ1-3
d_call: NA
cdr3_aa: CASSLDSFFSGNTIYF

v_call: TRBV28
j_call: TRBJ1-2
d_call: NA
cdr3_aa: CASSLGEGPVYGYTF

v_call: TRBV5-1
j_call: TRBJ2-2
d_call: NA
cdr3_aa: CASSLKGAGELFF

v_call: TRBV18
j_call: TRBJ2-3
d_call: TRBD2
cdr3_aa: CASSPPRWREGQTDTQYF

v_call: TRBV6-4
j_call: TRBJ1-1
d_call: NA
cdr3_aa: CASSAVSGTVGEAFF

v_call: TRBV4-3
j_call: TRBJ1-4
d_call: TRBD1
cdr3_aa: CASSRGQGLIDEKLFF

v_call: TRBV9
j_call: TRBJ1-4
d_call: NA
cdr3_aa: CASSMGRGTNEKLFF

v_call: TRBV28
j_call: TRBJ2-6
d_call: TRBD1
cdr3_aa: CASTIGTGYGSGANVLTF

v_call: TRBV28
j_call: TRBJ2-2
d_call: NA
cdr3_aa: CASSLLGSAITGELFF

v_call: TRBV12-1
j_call: TRBJ2-1
d_call: NA
cdr3_aa: CASSFDGLAGDNEQFF

v_call: TRBV5-1
j_call: TRBJ2-7
d_call: TRBD2
cdr3_aa: CASSLASGAYEQYF

v_call: TRBV12-5
j_call: TRBJ2-2
d_call: TRBD2
cdr3_aa: CASGLSRTSGRPLNTGELFF

v_call: TRBV6-5
j_call: TRBJ2-7
d_call: TRBD2
cdr3_aa: CASSESGTRNEQYF

v_call: TRBV19
j_call: TRBJ2-2
d_call: TRBD2
cdr3_aa: CASRREGVGELFF

v_call: TRBV7-2
j_call: TRBJ2-2
d_call: NA
cdr3_aa: CASSLKFGGPGELFF

v_call: TRBV25-1
j_call: TRBJ2-7
d_call: NA
cdr3_aa: CASSGDGSYEQYF

v_call: TRBV11-3
j_call: TRBJ1-1
d_call: NA
cdr3_aa: CASSLAGTGEAFF

v_call: TRBV6-5
j_call: TRBJ1-2
d_call: NA
cdr3_aa: CASSYIINYGYTF

v_call: TRBV6-5
j_call: TRBJ2-5
d_call: NA
cdr3_aa: CASRASIRTETQYF

v_call: TRBV27
j_call: TRBJ2-7
d_call: NA
cdr3_aa: CASSLRGAAWSSYEQYF

v_call: TRBV14
j_call: TRBJ2-3
d_call: NA
cdr3_aa: CASSQKRGVLDTQYF

v_call: TRBV11-2
j_call: TRBJ2-1
d_call: TRBD2
cdr3_aa: CASSLTLAEILGSYNEQFF

v_call: TRBV2
j_call: TRBJ2-4
d_call: TRBD2
cdr3_aa: CASSDIAVLAGRAKNIQYF

v_call: TRBV7-2
j_call: TRBJ1-5
d_call: TRBD1
cdr3_aa: CASSKGQAGNQPQHF

v_call: TRBV7-9
j_call: TRBJ1-2
d_call: NA
cdr3_aa: CASSPAYGYTF

v_call: TRBV10-2
j_call: TRBJ1-2
d_call: TRBD1
cdr3_aa: CASRVPGGPGYTF

v_call: TRBV7-6
j_call: TRBJ2-5
d_call: NA
cdr3_aa: CASSRRRAQETQYF

v_call: TRBV19
j_call: TRBJ2-2
d_call: TRBD2
cdr3_aa: CASSILLAGEPGELFF

v_call: TRBV7-9
j_call: TRBJ2-5
d_call: NA
cdr3_aa: CASSLGAGSNQETQYF

v_call: TRBV11-2
j_call: TRBJ2-1
d_call: NA
cdr3_aa: CASSPRLQGTYNEQFF

v_call: TRBV21-1
j_call: TRBJ2-7
d_call: NA
cdr3_aa: CASSPPPTGGGYEQYF

v_call: TRBV15
j_call: TRBJ1-2
d_call: TRBD1
cdr3_aa: CATSKPSGQRFMGYTF

v_call: TRBV6-1
j_call: TRBJ2-6
d_call: NA
cdr3_aa: CASNRNSGANVLTF

v_call: TRBV25-1
j_call: TRBJ1-2
d_call: NA
cdr3_aa: CASSEVGGYTF

v_call: TRBV5-1
j_call: TRBJ2-5
d_call: TRBD2
cdr3_aa: CASRTSDKETQYF

v_call: TRBV5-6
j_call: TRBJ1-5
d_call: NA
cdr3_aa: CASSPAGRQPQHF

v_call: TRBV5-4
j_call: TRBJ1-2
d_call: NA
cdr3_aa: CASSSGAGYGYTF

v_call: TRBV5-4
j_call: TRBJ1-1
d_call: NA
cdr3_aa: CASSLVSRDTEAFF

v_call: TRBV19
j_call: TRBJ2-7
d_call: NA
cdr3_aa: CASSITGTTYEQYF

v_call: TRBV5-1
j_call: TRBJ2-3
d_call: NA
cdr3_aa: CASSFSAGDTQYF

v_call: TRBV9
j_call: TRBJ1-1
d_call: NA
cdr3_aa: CASSLGQNTEAFF

v_call: TRBV7-3
j_call: TRBJ2-1
d_call: NA
cdr3_aa: CASSLVGNEQFF

v_call: TRBV20-1
j_call: TRBJ2-7
d_call: NA
cdr3_aa: CSATNYEQYF

v_call: TRBV15
j_call: TRBJ2-7
d_call: TRBD1
cdr3_aa: CATSRDPKGTGNEQYF

v_call: TRBV5-4
j_call: TRBJ1-2
d_call: NA
cdr3_aa: CASSHPGETNYGYTF

v_call: TRBV7-9
j_call: TRBJ1-3
d_call: NA
cdr3_aa: CASNPLQGTGNTIYF

v_call: TRBV19
j_call: TRBJ1-1
d_call: NA
cdr3_aa: CASSIGPDNRRTEAFF

v_call: TRBV6-1
j_call: TRBJ2-7
d_call: TRBD1
cdr3_aa: CASRWDSRYEQYF

v_call: TRBV6-1
j_call: TRBJ2-7
d_call: TRBD1
cdr3_aa: CASSLRQGQLYEQYF

v_call: TRBV5-1
j_call: TRBJ2-7
d_call: TRBD2
cdr3_aa: CASSLGGLAGYYEQYF

v_call: TRBV28
j_call: TRBJ2-7
d_call: NA
cdr3_aa: CASSSPWEGESSYEQYF

v_call: TRBV5-5
j_call: TRBJ2-7
d_call: TRBD1
cdr3_aa: CASSDRQGYRYEQYF

v_call: TRBV2
j_call: TRBJ2-1
d_call: TRBD2
cdr3_aa: CASSFRREGLPEQFF

v_call: TRBV29-1
j_call: TRBJ1-1
d_call: NA
cdr3_aa: CSVEGRLNTEAFF

v_call: TRBV5-1
j_call: TRBJ2-2
d_call: NA
cdr3_aa: CASNEGRVTGELFF

v_call: TRBV30
j_call: TRBJ1-1
d_call: NA
cdr3_aa: CAWSRVMNTEAFF